Listed here are 24 T cell receptor beta chains from one sample, sequenced in a study of molecular identifiers for immune sequencing clone quantification. One entry per CDR3 protein results from TCRdb running MiXCR on the PCR reads. The sample holds about 320,000 distinct CDR3 sequences, about 20% seen once. The sequencing input was naive CD8+ T cells from blood, with Jurkat cell RNA spiked in. The subset: FACS-sorted CD8+CD4-CCR7+CD45RA+ naive T cells. The receptors here all came from a human donor in good health. Some libraries in this study had Jurkat cell RNA spiked in.

This clonotype occurred many times. V usage is TRBV29-1 and J usage is TRBJ1-2; D gene uncertain. The V gene's germline CDR1 is SQVTM and CDR2 ANQGSEA. This CDR3 has 14 amino acids. V gave up 2 bases and J gave up 3 bases, with 13 bases separating them. In DNA form, the CDR3 reads TGCAGCGTTGAATCTAAAGGATCCCACTATGGCTACACCTTC. Translation: CSVESKGSHYGYTF.

This clonotype was seen a handful of times. The chain recombines TRBV12-3 or TRBV12-4 with TRBJ2-3; D may be TRBD1 or TRBD2 (6 bases each). There are 14 residues in the CDR3. Trimming took 7 bases from V and 10 from J, leaving 21 bases between them. This CDR3 reads CASTLGGIWGPQYF. The CDR3 DNA reads TGTGCCAGCACCCTAGGGGGGATATGGGGTCCGCAGTATTTT.

This chain joins TRBV10-3 and TRBJ1-1, with TRBD1 as a possible D gene (5 bases). Trimming took off 0 bases at V and 2 bases at J, with 13 bases between the two ends. The CDR3 consists of 16 residues. The germline V gene has CDR1 ENHRY and CDR2 SYGVKD. The CDR3 DNA sequence: TGTGCCATCAGTGAGTCGACTGCAGGGAGAAACACTGAAGCTTTCTTT. This translates into CAISESTAGRNTEAFF.

This clonotype occurred a few times. The genes are TRBV12-3 or TRBV12-4 and TRBJ2-3, with D possibly being TRBD2 (5 bases). Deletions cut 3 bases from V and 4 bases from J, with 20 bases between. The CDR3 is 17 amino acids. The CDR3 loop reads CASSFWESSSSADTQYF. CDR3 DNA sequence: TGTGCCAGCAGTTTTTGGGAGTCCAGTAGCAGCGCAGATACGCAGTATTTT.

Many counts were recorded for this clonotype. The V call is TRBV23-1, the J call TRBJ2-1, with 8 bases aligning to TRBD2. TRBV23-1 is an ORF; its function is uncertain. Germline trimming cut 3 bases from V and 8 bases from J; bases unmatched to any gene: 6. The CDR3 runs 14 residues. In nucleotides, the CDR3 is TGCGCCAGCAGTCATAACCCGACTAGCGATGAGCAGTTCTTC. It specifies CASSHNPTSDEQFF.

The rearrangement uses TRBV11-2 and TRBJ1-1, with D tentatively TRBD1 (5 bases). The CDR3 runs 17 residues. Germline-derived CDR1 and CDR2 are SGHAT and FQNNGV. V lost 1 base, J lost 0 bases, and 15 bases lay in between. The CDR3 nucleotides are TGTGCCAGCAGCTTAGGTGGCAGGGACTCCATGAACACTGAAGCTTTCTTT. This gives the protein CASSLGGRDSMNTEAFF.

This clonotype was seen ten or more times. The chain is built from TRBV7-9 and TRBJ2-2; tentatively, D is TRBD1 (6 bases). Trimming stripped 5 bases from V and 5 bases from J, with 18 bases between. Looked up from germline, CDR1 is SEHNR and CDR2 is FQNEAQ (reference sequence). The CDR3 consists of 16 residues. In DNA form, the CDR3 reads TGTGCCAGCAGCGGGAACAGGGAGAGTTGGACCGGGGAGCTGTTTTTT. Amino acids: CASSGNRESWTGELFF.

Ten or more counts support this clonotype. The chain is built from TRBV19 and TRBJ2-5; no clear D gene. The CDR3 loop spans 13 amino acids. Trimming stripped 1 base from V and 2 bases from J, with 5 bases between. In germline, CDR1 is LNHDA, CDR2 SQIVND (reference sequence). In DNA, the CDR3 is TGTGCCAGTAGTATAGCAGGTCAAGAGACCCAGTACTTC. It codes for CASSIAGQETQYF.

In this sample, this clonotype turned up once. This clone may be a read error of a much larger clone one base away. Here the CDR3 reads CASSYSPAYGYTF. CDR3 bases: TGTGCCAGCAGTTACTCACCGGCCTATGGCTACACCTTC. J is TRBJ1-2 and V is TRBV6-5; D is uncertain. V lost 0 bases and J 4 bases, leaving 6 bases between the germline ends. The CDR3 runs 13 residues. Germline CDR1 and CDR2: MNHEY and SVGAGI.

This clonotype was seen repeatedly, ten times or more. The chain combines TRBV7-2 with TRBJ2-3, with TRBD2 as a possible D gene (6 bases). This CDR3 is built from 16 residues. Trimming shortened V by 3 bases and J by 4 bases, and 17 bases separated the two germline ends. CDR1 is SGHTA and CDR2 is FQGNSA in the germline V gene. The CDR3 reads CASSFPFRESADTQYF. DNA for the CDR3: TGTGCCAGCAGCTTCCCGTTCCGGGAGAGTGCAGATACGCAGTATTTT.

As for this clonotype: One base away lies a much larger clone, so this may be a sequencing read error. The CDR3 does not close with the conserved phenylalanine or tryptophan, likely indicating a read error. The chain couples TRBV20-1 to TRBJ2-7, with TRBD2 matching over 8 bases. The CDR3 loop spans 15 amino acids. Germline V gene sequence: CDR1 DFQATT, CDR2 SNEGSKA (reference sequence). The V segment lost 7 bases and the J segment 5 bases; nucleotides outside the gene matches: 16. The DNA of the CDR3 is TGCAGTGGGGGGGGGATAGCGGGATTTGCCCACGAGCAGTACCTC. As protein: CSGGGIAGFAHEQYL.

This clonotype was picked up one time. A much larger clone lies one base from this, so it may be a read error. This CDR3 is CASSLEPNSYNEQSF. The CDR3 region has the DNA TGTGCCAGCAGCTTAGAGCCTAACTCCTACAATGAGCAGTCCTTC. The V gene is TRBV7-8, the J gene TRBJ2-1; D is unclear. Germline CDR1 is SGHVS and CDR2 is FQNEAQ. This CDR3 contains 15 residues.

This clonotype was counted only a few times. This chain uses TRBV7-2 with TRBJ1-3, with 8 positions matching TRBD1. Germline-derived CDR1 and CDR2 are SGHTA and FQGNSA. There are 14 residues in the CDR3. Losses at the gene ends were 1 base for V and 7 bases for J; bases not matched to a gene: 3. CDR3 bases: TGTGCCAGCAGCTTAGGGCAGGGGGCGAACACCATATATTTT. Encoded protein: CASSLGQGANTIYF.

This clonotype was recorded at least ten times. The chain employs TRBV27 and TRBJ1-5, with no clear D. The CDR3 runs 13 residues. Trimming removed 3 bases at V and 7 bases at J, with 10 bases between. CDR1 is MNHEY, CDR2 SMNVEV, per germline (reference sequence). CDR3 in amino acids: CASSLLGNQPQHF. Here the CDR3 DNA reads TGTGCCAGCAGTTTGTTGGGTAACCAGCCCCAGCATTTT.

This clonotype was recorded at least ten times. The chain joins TRBV18 to TRBJ2-7, with D tentatively TRBD2 (5 bases). V lost 3 bases and J lost 5, with 17 bases in between. Per the germline V gene, CDR1 is KGHSH and CDR2 is LQKENI. The CDR3 is 15 amino acids. In nucleotides, the CDR3 is TGTGCCAGCTCACCTACCGCTCGGGATATTAACGAGCAGTACTTC. Translating it yields CASSPTARDINEQYF. Supplemented by reference TRBV18 and TRBJ2-7, the full variable domain reads NAGVMQNPRHLVRRRGQEARLRCSPMKGHSHVYWYRQLPEEGLKFMVYLQKENIIDESGMPKERFSAEFPKEGPSILRIQQVVRGDSAAYFCASSPTARDINEQYFGPGTRLTVT.

This clonotype was counted ten times or more. The chain is built from TRBV28 and TRBJ2-4; D not certain. This CDR3 has 15 residues. V was trimmed by 3 bases and J by 0 bases, leaving 9 bases between them. Germline values: CDR1 MDHEN, CDR2 SYDVKM. CDR3 loop: CASSLTDIAKNIQYF. The CDR3, as DNA: TGTGCCAGCAGTTTGACTGATATAGCCAAAAACATTCAGTACTTC. The variable domain in full, completed from reference TRBV28 and TRBJ2-4, reads DVKVTQSSRYLVKRTGEKVFLECVQDMDHENMFWYRQDPGLGLRLIYFSYDVKMKEKGDIPEGYSVSREKKERFSLILESASTNQTSMYLCASSLTDIAKNIQYFGAGTRLSVL.

This clonotype was found many times. One end of the junction varies from germline; a read error may be responsible. The chain joins TRBV6-2 or TRBV6-3 to TRBJ1-1; D unresolved. The CDR3 runs to 16 residues. CDR1 is MNHEY and CDR2 is SVGEGT in the germline V gene. CDR3: CASSPTTVEMNSEAFF. The CDR3 DNA follows: TGTGCCAGCAGTCCCACTACGGTAGAAATGAACTCTGAAGCTTTCTTT.

This clonotype occurred many times. The V and J genes are TRBV4-1 and TRBJ2-5; 8 bases fit TRBD2. After removal of 6 bases from V and 5 bases from J, the junction contained 8 bases not matched to a gene. The CDR3 covers 14 residues. CDR1 and CDR2 (germline): MGHRA, YSYEKL. CDR3 bases: TGCGCCAGCAGGGAGGGGAGACTAGCGGAGACCCAGTACTTC. Protein sequence: CASREGRLAETQYF.

This clonotype has just a few counts. The chain combines TRBV3-1 with TRBJ2-2; maybe TRBD2 (5 bases). The CDR3 sequence is 16 residues long. CDR1 is LGHDT, CDR2 YNNKEL, per germline (reference sequence). The V end lost 4 bases, the J end lost 4 bases, and 16 bases lay between the germline ends. The CDR3 region is CASSPYGELGTGELFF. The CDR3 DNA reads as TGTGCCAGCAGCCCATACGGGGAGTTGGGCACCGGGGAGCTGTTTTTT.

Comment on this clonotype: Possible read error: a much larger clone is one base away. Because the CDR3 is missing its conserved closing phenylalanine or tryptophan, this is likely a read error. The J gene is TRBJ1-1, the V gene TRBV12-3 or TRBV12-4; D is uncertain. The CDR3 spans 14 residues. V lost 3 bases and J 4 bases, leaving 12 bases between the germline ends. The CDR3 nucleotides are TGTGCCAGCAGTTTGTCTCGGACTGGCACTGAAGCTTTCCTT. This gives the protein CASSLSRTGTEAFL.

This chain connects TRBV9 to TRBJ1-5, with a weak D call TRBD1 (6 bases). The CDR3 totals 14 residues. Germline V gene sequence: CDR1 SGDLS, CDR2 YYNGEE. Trimming pared 4 bases from V and 6 bases from J, leaving 14 bases between. The CDR3 region is CASSPTGFGQPQHF. CDR3 nucleotide sequence: TGTGCCAGCAGCCCTACAGGGTTTGGTCAGCCCCAGCATTTT.

This clonotype has more than one count but fewer than ten. The J gene is TRBJ2-7, the V gene TRBV11-2; D possibly corresponds to TRBD2 (5 bases). Trimming removed 5 bases at V and 9 bases at J, with 23 bases between. Germline V gives CDR1 SGHAT, CDR2 FQNNGV. The CDR3 extends over 15 amino acids. The CDR3 loop reads CASSPPAAMAWGQYF. CDR3 bases: TGTGCCAGCAGCCCCCCAGCGGCAATGGCATGGGGGCAGTACTTC. Full variable domain (remainder filled in from reference TRBV11-2 and TRBJ2-7): EAGVAQSPRYKIIEKRQSVAFWCNPISGHATLYWYQQILGQGPKLLIQFQNNGVVDDSQLPKDRFSAERLKGVDSTLKIQPAKLEDSAVYLCASSPPAAMAWGQYFGPGTRLTVT.

This clonotype was seen ten or more times. CDR3 sequence (DNA): TGTGCCAGCAGTTCCAGAGAAGTTGGGGTCGCCCGATCACCCCTCCACTTT. Protein: CASSSREVGVARSPLHF. The chain combines TRBV12-3 or TRBV12-4 with TRBJ1-6; no clear D. CDR3 length: 17 residues. V shed 4 bases and J shed 10 bases, with 23 bases lying between them.

The chain has TRBV15 and TRBJ2-2; D could derive from TRBD1 or TRBD2 (5 bases each). Germline V gene lookup returns CDR1 LNHNV and CDR2 YYDKDF (reference sequence). V shed 8 bases and J shed 0 bases, with 10 bases lying between them. This CDR3 region has 14 residues. CDR3 sequence (DNA): TGTGCCACCGCCCAGGGAGCGAACACCGGGGAGCTGTTTTTT. It specifies CATAQGANTGELFF. Complete variable domain (other parts from reference TRBV15 and TRBJ2-2): DAMVIQNPRYQVTQFGKPVTLSCSQTLNHNVMYWYQQKSSQAPKLLFHYYDKDFNNEADTPDNFQSRRPNTSFCFLDIRSPGLGDTAMYLCATAQGANTGELFFGEGSRLTVL.